This T cell receptor beta chain was sequenced during a study of shared clonotypes between healthy human individuals. Germline CDR1 is SEHNR and CDR2 is FQNEAQ (reference sequence). Trimming removed 3 bases at V and 2 bases at J, with 13 bases between. This CDR3 comprises 15 residues. TCRdb keeps only in-frame clones here, not all; method: immunoSEQ multiplex PCR. The sample includes about 2 million clones, over 85% of them seen just once. This rearrangement joins TRBV7-9 to TRBJ2-5, with D hard to call. The clonotype was recovered from a man aged 18 to 35 in good health. Material: naive CD4+ T cells sorted from blood. Subset in this sample: CD45RA+ positively selected. The CDR3 spells CASSFYASIQETQYF. The DNA for the CDR3 is TGTGCCAGCAGCTTTTACGCGAGTATACAAGAGACCCAGTACTTC. Full variable domain (rest looked up from reference TRBV7-9 and TRBJ2-5): DTGVSQNPRHKITKRGQNVTFRCDPISEHNRLYWYRQTLGQGPEFLTYFQNEAQLEKSRLLSDRFSAERPKGSFSTLEIQRTEQGDSAMYLCASSFYASIQETQYFGPGTRLLVL.